This T cell receptor (beta chain) was captured in a study of blood T cell repertoires in COVID-19. The ends lost 4 bases at V and 7 bases at J; junction bases unmatched: 9. Per germline, CDR1 SGHDN and CDR2 FVKESK. The CDR3 has 15 residues. Data came from immunoSEQ multiplex PCR; TCRdb stores just in-frame clones and leaves some out. The repertoire has some 390,000 clones, roughly 90% of them found once; the top ten carry approximately 1.5%. This clone appeared a single time. The rearrangement joins TRBV14 to TRBJ2-1, with 8 bases lining up with TRBD1. Source material: peripheral blood. This sequence was found in a woman aged 35 to 49 with COVID-19, enrolled during active disease. CDR3: CASSLYQGARNEQFF. CDR3 nucleotide sequence: TGTGCCAGCAGCCTATATCAGGGGGCAAGGAATGAGCAGTTCTTC.